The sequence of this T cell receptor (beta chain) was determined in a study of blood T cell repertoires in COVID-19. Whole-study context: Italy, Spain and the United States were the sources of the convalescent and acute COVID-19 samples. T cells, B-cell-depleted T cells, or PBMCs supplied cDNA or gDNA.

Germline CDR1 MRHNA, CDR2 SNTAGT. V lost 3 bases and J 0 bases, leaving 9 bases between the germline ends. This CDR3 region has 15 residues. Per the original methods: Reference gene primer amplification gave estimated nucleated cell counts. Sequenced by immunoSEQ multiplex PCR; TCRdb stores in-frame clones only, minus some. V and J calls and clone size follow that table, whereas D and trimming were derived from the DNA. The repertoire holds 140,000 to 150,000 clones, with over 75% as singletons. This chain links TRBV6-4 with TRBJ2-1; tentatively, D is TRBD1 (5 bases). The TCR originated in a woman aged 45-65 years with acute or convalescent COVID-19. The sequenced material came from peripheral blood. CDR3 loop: CASSEGQVSYNEQFF. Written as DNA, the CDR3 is TGTGCCAGCAGTGAGGGGCAGGTCTCCTACAATGAGCAGTTCTTC.